These T cell receptor beta chains were read from a single sample in a study of blood T cell repertoires in COVID-19. The assay was immunoSEQ multiplex PCR, and TCRdb's table has in-frame clones only and misses some. The profile shows about 220,000 clones, around 80% of them singletons. The sample consisted of peripheral blood. The receptors derive from a man in his fifties with active or convalescent COVID-19. CDR3s include the opening cysteine and the closing phenylalanine or tryptophan.

j_call,v_call,cdr3_aa
TRBJ2-3,TRBV7-2,CASSSKARLASADTQYF
TRBJ2-6,TRBV15,CATSRTGSSGANVLTF
TRBJ2-1,TRBV4-3,CASSQSSGGQWEQFF
TRBJ1-3,TRBV4-2,CASSQDAGATGNTIYF
TRBJ2-3,TRBV4-2,CASSLGLPDTQYF
TRBJ2-7,TRBV27,CASSPPSPYEQYF
TRBJ1-2,TRBV6-5,CASSQSGLWGNGYTF
TRBJ1-6,TRBV5-5,CASSLVATGSNNSPLHF
TRBJ2-3,TRBV15,CATSRLSPVAGIADTQYF
TRBJ1-2,TRBV6-5,CATQGANYGYTF
TRBJ1-5,TRBV6-5,CASRQTGYSNQPQHF
TRBJ2-2,TRBV5-1,CASSLGQDTGELFF
TRBJ2-5,TRBV5-1,CASSDRAIETQYF
TRBJ1-1,TRBV19,CASSFRWSGKNTEAFF
TRBJ1-5,TRBV6-2/TRBV6-3,CASSYGQGNKPQHF
TRBJ2-1,TRBV5-8,CASSLGGTIYNEQFF
TRBJ1-5,TRBV25-1,CASSGIREGQPQHF
TRBJ2-7,TRBV5-4,CASSLKAGGLEQYF
TRBJ1-1,TRBV6-2/TRBV6-3,CASSRGDRLNTEAFF
TRBJ1-2,TRBV6-5,CASRNPTDGYTF
TRBJ1-5,TRBV7-9,CASSLQGDQPQHF
TRBJ2-1,TRBV5-6,CASSFGTEGWNEQFF
TRBJ2-4,TRBV10-1,CASSHRLAGGLLAKNIQYF
TRBJ2-3,TRBV6-2/TRBV6-3,CASSPGLAGRADTQYF
TRBJ2-1,TRBV7-2,CASSWTSGGYNEQFF
TRBJ1-2,TRBV4-1,CASSQDPSDRIYGYTF
TRBJ2-1,TRBV7-9,CASSQTSGDYNEQFF